This entry lists 19 T cell receptor beta chains sequenced from one sample in a study of CD8+ T cells in alopecia areata. RNA was extracted and reverse transcribed into cDNA as the sequencing template. Produced via immunoSEQ multiplex PCR; TCRdb's table is partial and in-frame only. The sample gives more than 110,000 clones, roughly 82% of which show up once; 20% to 25% is in the top ten. Noted treatment: oral pan-JAK inhibitor, 5-10 mg twice daily. Here the sequenced sample was CD8+ T cells sorted from blood, taken at week 4, from a patient treated with tofacitinib. These receptors all come from a human donor with alopecia areata.

The chain recombines TRBV29-1 with TRBJ2-3; 9 bases agree with TRBD2. Germline V gene sequence: CDR1 SQVTM, CDR2 ANQGSEA. This CDR3 has 15 residues. V lost 4 bases to trimming and J lost 9 bases; unmatched junction nucleotides: 14. This chain's CDR3 is CSVAEAGGLRVTQYF. The CDR3 DNA sequence: TGCAGCGTTGCGGAAGCGGGGGGCCTAAGGGTCACGCAGTATTTT.

This clone came up once. The chain recombines TRBV7-9 with TRBJ1-6; 7 positions agree with TRBD1. Trimming removed 8 bases from V and 6 bases from J; junction bases left unmatched: 13. The CDR3 sequence is 16 residues long. CDR1 SEHNR and CDR2 FQNEAQ come from the germline V gene (reference sequence). CDR3 DNA: TGTGCCAGCTGTTCACGGACTACAGGGGCTAATTCACCCCTCCACTTT. Its protein is CASCSRTTGANSPLHF.

The chain combines TRBV9 with TRBJ2-7; D tentatively reads TRBD1 or TRBD2 (5 bases each). The CDR3 spans 15 residues. The V end lost 0 bases, the J end lost 0 bases, and 10 bases lay between the germline ends. Germline loops: CDR1 SGDLS, CDR2 YYNGEE. Here the CDR3 reads CASSVEAGTSYEQYF. CDR3 DNA: TGTGCCAGCAGCGTAGAAGCCGGGACCTCCTACGAGCAGTACTTC.

This clone has a handful of counts. This chain uses TRBV10-3 with TRBJ2-5; 7 bases match TRBD1. The CDR3 length is 17 residues. V lost 2 bases, J lost 0 bases, and 9 bases stayed unmatched. The V gene's germline CDR1 is ENHRY and CDR2 SYGVKD. The CDR3 spells CAISEPGQMGYQETQYF. CDR3 DNA: TGTGCCATCAGTGAGCCGGGACAGATGGGGTACCAAGAGACCCAGTACTTC.

The J gene is TRBJ2-1, the V gene TRBV9; D gene ambiguous. Germline lookup yields CDR1 SGDLS and CDR2 YYNGEE. V shed 3 bases and J shed 3 bases, with 16 bases lying between them. This CDR3 has 16 residues. The CDR3 region is CASSEGTVSYYNEQFF. The CDR3, as DNA: TGTGCCAGCAGCGAGGGTACCGTCTCCTACTACAATGAGCAGTTCTTC.

V is TRBV27 and J is TRBJ1-5, with 10 bases identical to TRBD1. CDR1 and CDR2 (germline): MNHEY, SMNVEV (reference sequence). The CDR3 length is 17 residues. The V gene end was trimmed by 6 bases and the J gene end by 4 bases; junction bases not matched to a gene: 12. The CDR3 nucleotides are TGTGCCAGCAGAAGACAGGGGGCCGCCCGTTCTAATCAGCCCCAGCATTTT. Its protein product is CASRRQGAARSNQPQHF.

This clone occurred a few times. The CDR3 DNA reads as TGTGCCAGCATTCCGGGACCTAATTCGGGGAACACTGAAGCTTTCTTT. Its protein is CASIPGPNSGNTEAFF. This rearrangement joins TRBV27 to TRBJ1-1, with TRBD1 as a possible D gene (5 bases). This CDR3 spans 16 amino acids. CDR1 is MNHEY, CDR2 SMNVEV, per germline (reference sequence). Trimming removed 7 bases from V and 1 base from J, with 19 bases in between.

The gene calls are TRBV7-6 and TRBJ2-3, with 9 bases fitting TRBD2. There are 16 residues in the CDR3. J was trimmed by 4 bases and V by 4 bases; bases with no gene match: 9. The V gene's germline CDR1 is SGHVS and CDR2 FNYEAQ. CDR3 DNA: TGTGCCAGCAGCTCTTTAACTAGCGGGTGGGCAGATACGCAGTATTTT. Amino acid sequence: CASSSLTSGWADTQYF.

As to this clone: The sample has other DNA sequences that encode this CDR3 too. The chain joins TRBV5-6 to TRBJ2-1; D gene ambiguous. V was cut by 3 bases and J by 7 bases, with 8 bases left in between. The CDR3 is made up of 12 amino acids. Germline values: CDR1 SGHDT, CDR2 YYEEEE. The CDR3 nucleotides read TGTGCCAGCAGCTACGGTGGGAATGAGCAGTTCTTC. Translated, it gives CASSYGGNEQFF.

The V gene is TRBV30, the J gene TRBJ1-6; D unclear. V was shortened by 0 bases and J by 7 bases, with 7 bases between the two germline ends. Germline CDR1 reads GTSNPN; CDR2 reads SVGIG (reference sequence). The CDR3 has 13 amino acids. CDR3 coding DNA: TGTGCCTGGAGTGTTTCCGAAAATTCACCCCTCCACTTT. Its translation: CAWSVSENSPLHF.

Only one count was recorded for this clone. The chain couples TRBV11-2 to TRBJ2-7; no firm D call. V was shortened by 3 bases and J by 6 bases, with 9 bases between the two germline ends. There are 12 residues in the CDR3. Germline V CDR1 and CDR2: SGHAT, FQNNGV. CDR3 protein: CASSFRTLEQYF. CDR3 nucleotide sequence: TGTGCCAGCAGCTTCCGGACCCTCGAGCAGTACTTC.

The chain employs TRBV2 and TRBJ2-2; a possible D gene is TRBD2 (5 bases). This CDR3 has 16 residues. V was clipped by 0 bases and J by 6 bases, with 14 bases between them. The germline V gene encodes CDR1 SNHLY and CDR2 FYNNEI. The CDR3 region is CASSEARTDYPGELFF. CDR3 in DNA: TGTGCCAGCAGTGAAGCCCGGACCGACTATCCCGGGGAGCTGTTTTTT.

J is TRBJ1-3 and V is TRBV29-1, with 12 bases aligning to TRBD1. This CDR3 contains 13 residues. Trimming cost V 5 bases and J 7 bases; bases outside gene matches: 3. The germline V gene encodes CDR1 SQVTM and CDR2 ANQGSEA. CDR3 coding DNA: TGCAGCGTTTTAGGGACAGGGGGCAACACCATATATTTT. Translated, it gives CSVLGTGGNTIYF.

This clone was seen a few times. The chain carries TRBV27 and TRBJ2-5; D remains ambiguous. Germline V lookup: CDR1 MNHEY, CDR2 SMNVEV (reference sequence). CDR3 size: 12 residues. V lost 3 bases to trimming and J lost 5 bases, with 7 bases between them. The CDR3: CASSFRGETQYF. CDR3 DNA sequence: TGTGCCAGCAGTTTTCGTGGGGAGACCCAGTACTTC.

The chain joins TRBV7-2 to TRBJ1-2; D is ambiguous. V was shortened by 1 base and J by 8 bases, with 14 bases between the two germline ends. Germline CDR1 SGHTA, CDR2 FQGNSA. This CDR3 comprises 14 residues. The CDR3 is CASSLDPSLRGYTF. The CDR3 DNA follows: TGTGCCAGCAGCTTAGATCCGTCGCTTCGAGGCTACACCTTC.

CDR3 region: CASSSGTSGPRPYF. The CDR3 bases are TGTGCCAGCAGCTCCGGGACTAGCGGACCTCGTCCGTATTTT. The chain carries TRBV7-2 and TRBJ2-3, with 11 bases fitting TRBD2. The germline gives CDR1 SGHTA, CDR2 FQGNSA. With 4 bases clipped from V and 14 bases from J, the junction kept 11 bases outside the gene matches. This CDR3 spans 14 amino acids.

The V and J genes are TRBV29-1 and TRBJ2-2; 9 positions agree with TRBD2. CDR1 and CDR2 from the germline V gene are SQVTM and ANQGSEA. The CDR3 is 14 residues long. After removal of 3 bases from V and 4 bases from J, the junction contained 3 bases not matched to a gene. The CDR3 region has the DNA TGCAGCGTTGATGCGGGGGGGACCACCGGGGAGCTGTTTTTT. It specifies CSVDAGGTTGELFF.

The chain links TRBV6-5 to TRBJ2-3; unclear D gene. This CDR3 spans 12 amino acids. V was trimmed by 5 bases and J by 7 bases, leaving 10 bases between them. CDR1 is MNHEY, CDR2 SVGAGI, per germline. The CDR3 loop reads CASSTSFNTQYF. DNA for the CDR3: TGTGCCAGCAGTACGTCCTTCAATACGCAGTATTTT.

This chain links TRBV2 with TRBJ2-7, with 10 bases aligning to TRBD1. Germline CDR1 SNHLY, CDR2 FYNNEI. The CDR3 has 14 residues. The J segment lost 3 bases and the V segment lost 2 bases, leaving 1 base of the junction unmatched. The CDR3 spells CASSEWTGGYEQYF. CDR3 sequence (DNA): TGTGCCAGCAGTGAATGGACAGGGGGCTACGAGCAGTACTTC. Full variable domain (remainder filled in from reference TRBV2 and TRBJ2-7): EPEVTQTPSHQVTQMGQEVILRCVPISNHLYFYWYRQILGQKVEFLVSFYNNEISEKSEIFDDQFSVERPDGSNFTLKIRSTKLEDSAMYFCASSEWTGGYEQYFGPGTRLTVT.